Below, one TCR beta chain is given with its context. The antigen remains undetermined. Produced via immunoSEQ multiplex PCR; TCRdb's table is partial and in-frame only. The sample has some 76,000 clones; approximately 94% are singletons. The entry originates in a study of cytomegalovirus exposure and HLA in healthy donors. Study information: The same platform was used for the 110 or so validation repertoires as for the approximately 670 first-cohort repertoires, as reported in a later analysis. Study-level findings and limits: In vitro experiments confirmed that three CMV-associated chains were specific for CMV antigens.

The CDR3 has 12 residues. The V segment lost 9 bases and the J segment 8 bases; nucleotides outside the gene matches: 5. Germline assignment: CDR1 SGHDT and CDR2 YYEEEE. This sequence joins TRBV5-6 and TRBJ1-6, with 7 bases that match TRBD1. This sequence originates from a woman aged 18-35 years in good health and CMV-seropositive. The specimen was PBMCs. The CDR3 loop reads CATGRGDSPLHF. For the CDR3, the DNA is TGTGCCACCGGCAGGGGGGATTCACCCCTCCACTTT. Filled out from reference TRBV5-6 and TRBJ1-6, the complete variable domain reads DAGVTQSPTHLIKTRGQQVTLRCSPKSGHDTVSWYQQALGQGPQFIFQYYEEEERQRGNFPDRFSGHQFPNYSSELNVNALLLGDSALYLCATGRGDSPLHFGNGTRLTVT.